The 20 T cell receptor beta chains below all came from one sample that was sequenced in a study of siplizumab effects on memory and regulatory T cells. Repertoires were generated with immunoSEQ multiplex PCR, while TCRdb's copy carries only in-frame clones and drops some. The sample includes about 110,000 clones, roughly nine tenths of them seen just once. The sequenced sample consisted of Tregs sorted from blood. These receptors were obtained from a human donor in good health.

V gene TRBV4-2 combines with J gene TRBJ2-2; D remains unclear. V was trimmed by 0 bases and J by 5 bases, leaving 13 bases between them. The CDR3 consists of 16 residues. The germline CDR1 and CDR2 sequences are LGHNA and YNFKEQ. The CDR3 DNA reads as TGTGCCAGCAGCCAAGAATTCGGGTTTTCAACCGGGGAGCTGTTTTTT. It codes for CASSQEFGFSTGELFF.

As for this clone: Because the CDR3's place on the DNA is in doubt, the DNA is left out and the CDR3 is given as listed by TCRdb. V usage is TRBV21-1 and J usage is TRBJ1-6. TRBV21-1 constitutes a pseudogene. The CDR3 is 17 amino acids long, termini counted. CDR3 sequence reads: CASSTRGWVGRGSPLHF.

The gene calls are TRBV7-3 and TRBJ1-3, with TRBD1 identical over 8 bases. Trimming took 5 bases from V and 4 from J; bases not matched to a gene: 1. Germline lookup yields CDR1 SGHTA and CDR2 FQGTGA. The CDR3 extends over 13 amino acids. CDR3 nucleotides: TGTGCCAGCAGCCGGGACAGGGGAAACACCATATATTTT. It translates to CASSRDRGNTIYF. Based on the CDR3 plus reference TRBV7-3 and TRBJ1-3, the full variable domain is GAGVSQTPSNKVTEKGKYVELRCDPISGHTALYWYRQSLGQGPEFLIYFQGTGAADDSGLPNDRFFAVRPEGSVSTLKIQRTERGDSAVYLCASSRDRGNTIYFGEGSWLTVV.

V is TRBV30 and J is TRBJ2-3, with D perhaps given as TRBD1 or TRBD2 (5 bases each). The CDR3 is made up of 15 amino acids. Germline V lookup: CDR1 GTSNPN, CDR2 SVGIG (reference sequence). V lost 4 bases, J lost 5 bases, and 19 bases lay in between. The CDR3 reads CAWKRRQGQVDTQYF. The CDR3 region has the DNA TGTGCCTGGAAGCGGAGGCAGGGTCAGGTAGATACGCAGTATTTT.

This sequence joins TRBV5-6 and TRBJ1-6; D gene ambiguous. Deletions cut 4 bases from V and 0 bases from J, with 11 bases between. CDR1 SGHDT and CDR2 YYEEEE come from the germline V gene. The CDR3 sequence is 16 residues long. The CDR3, as DNA: TGTGCCAGCAGCCGACTCCTGAGCTCCTATAATTCACCCCTCCACTTT. Amino acid sequence: CASSRLLSSYNSPLHF.

The V gene is TRBV2, the J gene TRBJ2-2; 9 bases align to TRBD2. This CDR3 region has 20 residues. Germline V gene data show CDR1 as SNHLY and CDR2 as FYNNEI. J lost 2 bases, V lost 3 bases, and 16 bases had no gene match. This CDR3 is CASSDPSGSSGGRNTGELFF. The DNA for the CDR3 is TGTGCCAGCAGTGATCCCTCGGGGAGTAGCGGGGGTCGTAACACCGGGGAGCTGTTTTTT. Using reference TRBV2 and TRBJ2-2 for the parts outside the CDR3, the full variable domain is EPEVTQTPSHQVTQMGQEVILRCVPISNHLYFYWYRQILGQKVEFLVSFYNNEISEKSEIFDDQFSVERPDGSNFTLKIRSTKLEDSAMYFCASSDPSGSSGGRNTGELFFGEGSRLTVL.

V usage is TRBV6-6 and J usage is TRBJ1-6, with 8 positions matching TRBD1. The CDR3 length is 16 residues. Germline CDR1 and CDR2: MNHNY and SVGAGI (reference sequence). The trim removed 0 bases at V and 9 bases at J, leaving 7 bases unmatched. This CDR3 is CASSYSYPDRASPLHF. Written as DNA, the CDR3 is TGTGCCAGCAGTTACTCCTACCCGGACAGGGCTTCACCCCTCCACTTT.

CDR3 sequence reads: CASSEGQPDYGYTF. The CDR3 DNA follows: TGCGCCAGCAGCGAGGGACAGCCAGACTATGGCTACACCTTC. The chain carries TRBV5-1 and TRBJ1-2; TRBD1 aligns across 7 bases. Germline loops: CDR1 SGHRS, CDR2 YFSETQ. This CDR3 contains 14 residues. V was clipped by 4 bases and J by 3 bases; unmatched bases: 6.

The CDR3: CASRGDDQKLYF. The CDR3 bases are TGCGCCAGCCGCGGGGACGATCAAAAATTGTACTTC. This chain links TRBV5-1 with TRBJ2-4; a weak D match, TRBD2 (6 bases). Germline-derived CDR1 and CDR2 are SGHRS and YFSETQ. The CDR3 extends over 12 amino acids. Trimming stripped 7 bases from V and 15 bases from J, with 20 bases between.

V usage is TRBV6-5 and J usage is TRBJ1-1; no clear D gene. Germline V lookup: CDR1 MNHEY, CDR2 SVGAGI. The CDR3 has 14 amino acids. V was trimmed by 4 bases and J by 11 bases, leaving 20 bases between them. The CDR3, as DNA: TGTGCCAGCAGTTTATACAGCGCGGGGAATTCCGCTTTCTTT. It encodes CASSLYSAGNSAFF.

CDR3 DNA: TGTGCCAGCTCACCAGGGGTGGACACTGAAGCTTTCTTT. Translated, it gives CASSPGVDTEAFF. This rearrangement joins TRBV18 to TRBJ1-1; D call uncertain. The CDR3 sequence is 13 residues long. CDR1 KGHSH and CDR2 LQKENI come from the germline V gene. Trimming pared 2 bases from V and 3 bases from J, leaving 7 bases between.

This clone came up a few times. CDR3 sequence reads: CASMPSGTDTQYF. The CDR3, as DNA: TGTGCCAGCATGCCTAGCGGCACAGATACGCAGTATTTT. J is TRBJ2-3 and V is TRBV2; the D gene is possibly TRBD2 (6 bases). Germline CDR1 SNHLY, CDR2 FYNNEI. V was clipped by 7 bases and J by 1 base, with 9 bases between them. The CDR3 has 13 amino acids.

This clone was detected only a few times. The rearrangement joins TRBV18 to TRBJ1-1; no clear D. Trimming shortened V by 4 bases and J by 3 bases, and 9 bases separated the two germline ends. Germline values: CDR1 KGHSH, CDR2 LQKENI. CDR3 size: 13 residues. This CDR3 is CASSQGEDTEAFF. The CDR3 DNA follows: TGTGCCAGCTCACAGGGCGAGGACACTGAAGCTTTCTTT.

The chain carries TRBV27 and TRBJ2-1; the D gene is possibly TRBD2 (6 bases). The CDR3 covers 16 residues. The germline CDR1 and CDR2 sequences are MNHEY and SMNVEV (reference sequence). V dropped 6 bases and J dropped 5 bases, with 20 bases sitting between them. Written as DNA, the CDR3 is TGTGCCAGCAGACAACGACTAGTCCAATCTAACAATGAGCAGTTCTTC. Translation: CASRQRLVQSNNEQFF.

This clone was detected only once. The chain links TRBV7-3 to TRBJ2-1, with D possibly being TRBD2 (6 bases). The germline CDR1 and CDR2 sequences are SGHTA and FQGTGA. The CDR3 extends over 12 amino acids. Trimming pared 5 bases from V and 12 bases from J, leaving 14 bases between. CDR3 loop: CASSPPGGWQFF. CDR3 DNA sequence: TGTGCCAGCAGCCCTCCCGGAGGGTGGCAGTTCTTC.

The chain employs TRBV11-2 and TRBJ2-5, with 13 nucleotides matching TRBD2. Matching the DNA end better, TRBJ2-7 makes the J call doubtful. The germline CDR1 and CDR2 sequences are SGHAT and FQNNGV. The CDR3 contains 15 residues. The CDR3 is CASSRGLAGAYEQYF. The DNA of the CDR3 is TGTGCCAGCAGCCGTGGACTAGCGGGGGCCTACGAGCAGTACTTC.

The CDR3, as DNA: TGTGCCAGCAGTGGAGACAGGAGGGAGACCCAGTACTTC. It codes for CASSGDRRETQYF. This rearrangement joins TRBV2 to TRBJ2-5; D perhaps matches TRBD1 (6 bases). The germline gives CDR1 SNHLY, CDR2 FYNNEI. CDR3 length: 13 residues. V lost 4 bases and J lost 5, with 11 bases in between.

This clone has more than one count but fewer than ten. V is TRBV19 and J is TRBJ2-1; the match to TRBD2 covers 7 bases. Unmatched junction bases numbered 4, after V lost 5 bases and J lost 3 bases. Germline CDR1 LNHDA, CDR2 SQIVND (reference sequence). The CDR3 covers 14 residues. In nucleotides, the CDR3 is TGTGCCAGTAGTTCGGGACTATTCTACAATGAGCAGTTCTTC. Protein: CASSSGLFYNEQFF. The full variable domain, with the rest looked up from reference TRBV19 and TRBJ2-1, is DGGITQSPKYLFRKEGQNVTLSCEQNLNHDAMYWYRQDPGQGLRLIYYSQIVNDFQKGDIAEGYSVSREKKESFPLTVTSAQKNPTAFYLCASSSGLFYNEQFFGPGTRLTVL.

The chain combines TRBV27 with TRBJ1-2, with no clear D. Germline lookup yields CDR1 MNHEY and CDR2 SMNVEV (reference sequence). V lost 7 bases to trimming and J lost 4 bases, with 22 bases between them. The CDR3 consists of 16 residues. DNA for the CDR3: TGTGCCAGCAACGCTGTTCCAGGATCCCTGGGCTATGGCTACACCTTC. Protein sequence: CASNAVPGSLGYGYTF.

The genes are TRBV11-2 and TRBJ1-3; 9 nucleotides agree with TRBD1. The germline CDR1 and CDR2 sequences are SGHAT and FQNNGV. With V trimmed by 5 bases and J by 0 bases, 8 bases remained unmatched. The CDR3 spans 17 residues. The CDR3 bases are TGTGCCAGCAGCCTAACAGGGGGCCCGAGCTCTGGAAACACCATATATTTT. Its protein product is CASSLTGGPSSGNTIYF.